The 14 T cell receptor beta chains reported below all come from one sample, sequenced in a study of T cell responses to AZD1222 COVID-19 vaccine. The protocol was immunoSEQ multiplex PCR, while the TCRdb copy is restricted to in-frame clones and leaves out a portion. The sample has roughly 80,000 clones; about nine tenths are singletons. The starting material was peripheral blood, obtained on day 0 of MenACWY control vaccination. Receptors were obtained from an adult in good health.

The V and J genes are TRBV5-5 and TRBJ2-1; 7 nucleotides match TRBD2. Germline V gene sequence: CDR1 SGHKS, CDR2 YYEKEE (reference sequence). The CDR3 is 16 residues long. With V trimmed by 4 bases and J by 10 bases, 17 bases remained unmatched. In DNA, the CDR3 is TGTGCCAGCAGCCCATATGGAGCTAGCGGCTCTCTGGAGCAGTTCTTC. It yields the protein CASSPYGASGSLEQFF.

The chain has TRBV5-1 and TRBJ2-1; D is unclear. The V gene lost 1 base and the J gene lost 6 bases, with 8 bases spanning the gap. The CDR3 spans 13 residues. Germline CDR1 and CDR2: SGHRS and YFSETQ. This CDR3 is CASSLTVGNEQFF. In nucleotides, the CDR3 is TGCGCCAGCAGCTTGACAGTAGGCAATGAGCAGTTCTTC.

V gene TRBV19 combines with J gene TRBJ2-1; D perhaps matches TRBD2 (6 bases). This CDR3 region has 12 residues. Per the germline V gene, CDR1 is LNHDA and CDR2 is SQIVND (reference sequence). V was shortened by 7 bases and J by 8 bases, with 12 bases between the two germline ends. For the CDR3, the DNA is TGTGCCAGTACGTTCTCGGGGGATGAGCAGTTCTTC. Translation: CASTFSGDEQFF.

The chain uses TRBV7-9 and TRBJ2-5; D gene uncertain. The germline V gene encodes CDR1 SEHNR and CDR2 FQNEAQ (reference sequence). The CDR3 covers 14 residues. The V gene lost 4 bases and the J gene lost 4 bases, with 13 bases spanning the gap. The CDR3 region has the DNA TGTGCCAGCAGCTCTCCTGGGATGGGAGAGACCCAGTACTTC. The encoded protein is CASSSPGMGETQYF.

The chain combines TRBV29-1 with TRBJ1-4, with unresolved D. The CDR3 runs to 13 residues. The V end was cut by 4 bases, the J end by 8 bases, with 14 bases between. Germline V CDR1 and CDR2: SQVTM, ANQGSEA. The CDR3 DNA is TGCAGCGTTGGATGGGGAGTCGGGGAAAAACTGTTTTTT. Its protein is CSVGWGVGEKLFF.

This chain links TRBV10-3 with TRBJ1-4; the D is unclear. CDR1 is ENHRY, CDR2 SYGVKD, per germline. This CDR3 region has 13 residues. V lost 4 bases and J 8 bases, leaving 11 bases between the germline ends. The CDR3 loop reads CAISAGGREKLFF. CDR3 DNA: TGTGCCATCAGTGCGGGTGGGCGCGAAAAACTGTTTTTT.

This chain connects TRBV6-1 to TRBJ2-1, with 8 bases aligning to TRBD2. The CDR3 runs 13 residues. V lost 2 bases and J lost 10; bases outside the gene matches: 4. Per the germline V gene, CDR1 is MNHNS and CDR2 is SASEGT. The CDR3 is CASSERGGGEQFF. CDR3 DNA sequence: TGTGCCAGCAGTGAAAGGGGCGGGGGGGAGCAGTTCTTC.

This sequence joins TRBV18 and TRBJ2-1, with 7 bases fitting TRBD2. Trimming took 4 bases from V and 7 from J; bases not matched to a gene: 7. The germline V gene encodes CDR1 KGHSH and CDR2 LQKENI. The CDR3 sequence is 14 residues long. DNA of the CDR3: TGTGCCAGCTCACTCGCGGGGGAGGGAAATGAGCAGTTCTTC. Translating it yields CASSLAGEGNEQFF.

This sequence joins TRBV5-1 and TRBJ2-7, with 9 nucleotides matching TRBD1. With 4 bases clipped from V and 0 bases from J, the junction kept 8 bases outside the gene matches. Germline-derived CDR1 and CDR2 are SGHRS and YFSETQ. There are 16 residues in the CDR3. Written as DNA, the CDR3 is TGCGCCAGCAGCCCTGGAGGGGGACAGGGCTCCTACGAGCAGTACTTC. The encoded protein is CASSPGGGQGSYEQYF.

The chain links TRBV9 to TRBJ2-2; the match to TRBD1 covers 7 bases. The CDR3 is 15 residues long. J was trimmed by 3 bases and V by 4 bases; bases with no gene match: 6. CDR1 is SGDLS and CDR2 is YYNGEE in the germline V gene. CDR3 nucleotide sequence: TGTGCCAGCAGCCTCCGGGACAGCGACACCGGGGAGCTGTTTTTT. Translating gives CASSLRDSDTGELFF. Combining the CDR3 with reference TRBV9 and TRBJ2-2 gives the whole variable domain DSGVTQTPKHLITATGQRVTLRCSPRSGDLSVYWYQQSLDQGLQFLIQYYNGEERAKGNILERFSAQQFPDLHSELNLSSLELGDSALYFCASSLRDSDTGELFFGEGSRLTVL.

The rearrangement links TRBV20-1 to TRBJ1-4; 9 nucleotides align to TRBD1. Trimming took 3 bases from V and 7 from J; bases not matched to a gene: 3. The CDR3 runs to 13 residues. Looked up from germline, CDR1 is DFQATT and CDR2 is SNEGSKA (reference sequence). The CDR3 is CSASQTGGEKLFF. The CDR3 DNA follows: TGCAGTGCTAGTCAGACAGGGGGTGAAAAACTGTTTTTT.

The chain combines TRBV7-8 with TRBJ2-3; 10 bases match TRBD2. The CDR3 covers 17 residues. From germline, CDR1 is SGHVS and CDR2 FQNEAQ. Trimming at V came to 3 bases and at J to 2 bases, leaving 8 bases not matched to a gene. The CDR3 nucleotides read TGTGCCAGCAGCTTCTTAGCGGGAGGAGGGCCCACAGATACGCAGTATTTT. It encodes CASSFLAGGGPTDTQYF.

This clone was picked up one time. The chain couples TRBV5-1 to TRBJ2-1; a weak D match, TRBD2 (6 bases). The CDR3 covers 16 residues. The germline gives CDR1 SGHRS, CDR2 YFSETQ. Between the trimmed V and J ends, which lost 2 bases and 2 bases, there was a span of 14 bases. The CDR3 sequence is CASSFRGIFPYNEQFF. CDR3 sequence (DNA): TGCGCCAGCAGCTTTCGCGGGATCTTCCCCTACAATGAGCAGTTCTTC.

J is TRBJ1-4 and V is TRBV25-1; D not certain. V dropped 5 bases and J dropped 5 bases, with 12 bases sitting between them. The CDR3 extends over 14 amino acids. Looked up from germline, CDR1 is MGHDK and CDR2 is SYGVNS. Here the CDR3 DNA reads TGTGCCAGCAGTCCATCCGGCGGGAATGAAAAACTGTTTTTT. Translation: CASSPSGGNEKLFF.